One and the same sample provided the 32 T cell receptor beta chains below, sequenced in a study of Ad26.COV2.S vaccination and SARS-CoV-2 variants. Assay: immunoSEQ multiplex PCR; the TCRdb copy retains only in-frame clones and omits some. The repertoire holds fewer than 500,000 clones, about nine tenths seen once, with over 9% in the top ten. As for treatment: around 19 received Ad26.COV2.S at low or high dose, single or two shots; 5 received placebo; per-sample allocation not given. Vaccine and placebo recipients were sampled on day 63 after the first injection. Specimen: peripheral blood, collected in a trial of Ad26.COV2.S vaccine versus placebo. The receptor set was obtained from a person aged 18-65 years who received the Ad26.COV2.S COVID-19 vaccine or a placebo.

This chain joins TRBV28 and TRBJ2-7, with D unclear. Trimming removed 4 bases at V and 3 bases at J, with 13 bases between. CDR1 and CDR2 (germline): MDHEN, SYDVKM. CDR3 size: 14 residues. CDR3 DNA sequence: TGTGCCAGCAGTTCTCCTAACAGAGACTACGAGCAGTACTTC. It encodes CASSSPNRDYEQYF.

V gene TRBV19 combines with J gene TRBJ1-5, with D maybe TRBD1 (6 bases). Looked up from germline, CDR1 is LNHDA and CDR2 is SQIVND (reference sequence). V dropped 5 bases and J dropped 10 bases, with 15 bases sitting between them. This CDR3 contains 13 residues. DNA of the CDR3: TGTGCCAGTAGTCCCCAGGGGCTGGGACCCCAGCATTTT. Residues: CASSPQGLGPQHF.

This rearrangement joins TRBV9 to TRBJ2-1; D possibly corresponds to TRBD2 (5 bases). Per the germline V gene, CDR1 is SGDLS and CDR2 is YYNGEE. The CDR3 contains 16 residues. Trimming cost V 0 bases and J 6 bases, with 16 bases left between them. CDR3 nucleotides: TGTGCCAGCAGCGTAGTGGTGGGAGTAGTAAGCAATGAGCAGTTCTTC. Protein product: CASSVVVGVVSNEQFF.

The V call is TRBV7-6, the J call TRBJ2-1; D perhaps matches TRBD2 (5 bases). CDR1 is SGHVS and CDR2 is FNYEAQ in the germline V gene. The CDR3 runs to 13 residues. Trimming took off 7 bases at V and 7 bases at J, with 14 bases between the two ends. CDR3 sequence reads: CASIPSGRNEQFF. The CDR3 bases are TGTGCCAGCATACCCTCGGGAAGAAATGAGCAGTTCTTC.

In DNA, the CDR3 is TGTGCCAGTAGTAGCGGCGGGCGCCCCCCCTACGAGCAGTACTTC. Amino acids: CASSSGGRPPYEQYF. V and J are TRBV19 and TRBJ2-7, with D possibly TRBD2 on 5 matching bases. CDR1 and CDR2 from the germline V gene are LNHDA and SQIVND (reference sequence). Trimming took 4 bases from V and 2 from J, leaving 15 bases between them. The CDR3 contains 15 residues.

This sequence joins TRBV9 and TRBJ1-2, with D possibly being TRBD1 (6 bases). Germline V lookup: CDR1 SGDLS, CDR2 YYNGEE. Trimming cost V 1 base and J 4 bases, with 20 bases left between them. CDR3 length: 17 residues. This CDR3 reads CASSVTPGWGRIYGYTF. In DNA, the CDR3 is TGTGCCAGCAGCGTAACCCCAGGATGGGGGCGAATCTATGGCTACACCTTC.

The chain is built from TRBV7-9 and TRBJ1-2; 11 bases are a match to TRBD1. Per germline, CDR1 SEHNR and CDR2 FQNEAQ (reference sequence). With V trimmed by 5 bases and J by 6 bases, 2 bases remained unmatched. CDR3 length equals 13 residues. The CDR3 reads CASSVGQGDGYTF. The CDR3 DNA follows: TGTGCCAGCAGCGTGGGACAGGGGGATGGCTACACCTTC.

This chain links TRBV6-4 with TRBJ2-3, with D tentatively TRBD2 (6 bases). This CDR3 is built from 17 residues. Germline CDR1 MRHNA, CDR2 SNTAGT. V dropped 0 bases and J dropped 3 bases, with 16 bases sitting between them. CDR3 loop: CASSDSPGGGGTDTQYF. CDR3 nucleotides: TGTGCCAGCAGTGACTCCCCCGGGGGAGGTGGGACAGATACGCAGTATTTT.

This sequence joins TRBV5-1 and TRBJ2-7; D remains unclear. The CDR3 spans 15 residues. V dropped 3 bases and J dropped 5 bases, with 18 bases sitting between them. Per germline, CDR1 SGHRS and CDR2 YFSETQ. The CDR3 reads CASSSPNHGFHEQYF. CDR3 bases: TGCGCCAGCAGCTCCCCGAATCACGGATTCCACGAGCAGTACTTC.

CDR3: CSVDGGVMNTEAFF. CDR3 coding DNA: TGCAGCGTTGATGGGGGTGTCATGAACACTGAAGCTTTCTTT. V is TRBV29-1 and J is TRBJ1-1, with D maybe TRBD1 (5 bases). Trimming cost V 3 bases and J 0 bases, with 11 bases left between them. Germline CDR1 SQVTM, CDR2 ANQGSEA. This CDR3 region has 14 residues.

The chain uses TRBV9 and TRBJ1-1; no firm D call. Trimming removed 1 base from V and 1 base from J, with 5 bases in between. Germline CDR1 SGDLS, CDR2 YYNGEE. CDR3 length equals 13 residues. CDR3 sequence: CASSVQSNTEAFF. CDR3 coding DNA: TGTGCCAGCAGCGTACAATCGAACACTGAAGCTTTCTTT.

This rearrangement joins TRBV19 to TRBJ1-2, with D unclear. V shed 5 bases and J shed 7 bases, with 14 bases lying between them. The CDR3 is 13 amino acids. Germline CDR1 reads LNHDA; CDR2 reads SQIVND (reference sequence). CDR3: CASSLISGAGYTF. The DNA for the CDR3 is TGTGCCAGTAGTCTTATATCAGGCGCTGGCTACACCTTC. Variable domain in full (rest from reference TRBV19 and TRBJ1-2): DGGITQSPKYLFRKEGQNVTLSCEQNLNHDAMYWYRQDPGQGLRLIYYSQIVNDFQKGDIAEGYSVSREKKESFPLTVTSAQKNPTAFYLCASSLISGAGYTFGSGTRLTVV.

The chain joins TRBV19 to TRBJ1-4; TRBD1 might be the D (5 bases). The CDR3 is 17 amino acids. Germline V gene data show CDR1 as LNHDA and CDR2 as SQIVND (reference sequence). Between the trimmed V and J ends, which lost 5 bases and 7 bases, there was a span of 23 bases. Here the CDR3 reads CASSHLALGAQGEKLFF. Written as DNA, the CDR3 is TGTGCCAGTAGTCACCTGGCTCTAGGGGCGCAGGGTGAAAAACTGTTTTTT. Complete variable domain (other parts from reference TRBV19 and TRBJ1-4): DGGITQSPKYLFRKEGQNVTLSCEQNLNHDAMYWYRQDPGQGLRLIYYSQIVNDFQKGDIAEGYSVSREKKESFPLTVTSAQKNPTAFYLCASSHLALGAQGEKLFFGSGTQLSVL.

V usage is TRBV6-1 and J usage is TRBJ1-4, with a tentative D call TRBD1 (6 bases). This CDR3 is 16 amino acids long. Germline V gene lookup returns CDR1 MNHNS and CDR2 SASEGT. Trimming shortened V by 4 bases and J by 8 bases, and 20 bases separated the two germline ends. CDR3 nucleotides: TGTGCCAGCAGTGCAACCGGGAAGGGGGTAGGGGAAAAACTGTTTTTT. Its protein product is CASSATGKGVGEKLFF.

The V and J genes are TRBV30 and TRBJ1-6, with a possible D match to TRBD1 (6 bases). V was cut by 0 bases and J by 10 bases, with 16 bases left in between. The V gene's germline CDR1 is GTSNPN and CDR2 SVGIG (reference sequence). CDR3 size: 15 residues. The CDR3: CAWSVLGLGASPLHF. For the CDR3, the DNA is TGTGCCTGGAGTGTACTCGGACTGGGGGCCTCACCCCTCCACTTT. Based on the CDR3 plus reference TRBV30 and TRBJ1-6, the full variable domain is SQTIHQWPATLVQPVGSPLSLECTVEGTSNPNLYWYRQAAGRGLQLLFYSVGIGQISSEVPQNLSASRPQDRQFILSSKKLLLSDSGFYLCAWSVLGLGASPLHFGNGTRLTVT.

A few counts support this clone. V and J are TRBV5-4 and TRBJ1-5, with D unresolved. V was pared by 0 bases and J by 4 bases, with 5 bases between. Germline CDR1 SGHNT, CDR2 YYREEE (reference sequence). The CDR3 covers 13 residues. The CDR3 region is CASSLAVNQPQHF. The CDR3 nucleotides read TGTGCCAGCAGCTTGGCCGTTAATCAGCCCCAGCATTTT. The entire variable domain, with the rest obtained from reference TRBV5-4 and TRBJ1-5, is as follows: ETGVTQSPTHLIKTRGQQVTLRCSSQSGHNTVSWYQQALGQGPQFIFQYYREEENGRGNFPPRFSGLQFPNYSSELNVNALELDDSALYLCASSLAVNQPQHFGDGTRLSIL.

V is TRBV6-2 or TRBV6-3 and J is TRBJ2-1; maybe TRBD1 (5 bases). V was pared by 5 bases and J by 0 bases, with 11 bases between. The CDR3 covers 15 residues. Germline assignment: CDR1 MNHEY and CDR2 SVGEGT. The CDR3 DNA is TGTGCCAGCAGTAGGACACCGAGCTCCTACAATGAGCAGTTCTTC. It codes for CASSRTPSSYNEQFF.

The chain joins TRBV7-6 to TRBJ2-3; D is ambiguous. Germline V lookup: CDR1 SGHVS, CDR2 FNYEAQ. The CDR3 spans 12 residues. Trimming left V 2 bases short and J 3 bases short, with 3 bases between. CDR3 loop: CASSLLTDTQYF. CDR3 coding DNA: TGTGCCAGCAGCTTACTGACAGATACGCAGTATTTT.

The chain carries TRBV4-3 and TRBJ2-2; 9 bases map to TRBD2. V was clipped by 2 bases and J by 5 bases; unmatched bases: 9. The CDR3 is made up of 17 amino acids. Germline lookup yields CDR1 LGHNA and CDR2 YSLEER. The CDR3 region is CASSQSGTSFLTGELFF. The CDR3, as DNA: TGCGCCAGCAGCCAATCGGGGACTAGCTTCTTAACCGGGGAGCTGTTTTTT.

This chain connects TRBV6-5 to TRBJ2-7; 9 bases are shared with TRBD2. Germline V gene sequence: CDR1 MNHEY, CDR2 SVGAGI. CDR3 length: 13 amino acids. The J segment lost 3 bases and the V segment lost 7 bases, leaving 4 bases of the junction unmatched. The CDR3 region has the DNA TGTGCCAGCACTCCTAGCGGGAACTACGAGCAGTACTTC. Translation: CASTPSGNYEQYF.

The V gene is TRBV7-9, the J gene TRBJ2-5, with TRBD1 matching over 9 bases. CDR3 length: 16 residues. CDR1 SEHNR and CDR2 FQNEAQ come from the germline V gene (reference sequence). The ends lost 3 bases at V and 2 bases at J; junction bases unmatched: 7. CDR3 region: CASSFEGQGGQETQYF. In DNA, the CDR3 is TGTGCCAGCAGCTTCGAGGGACAGGGAGGTCAAGAGACCCAGTACTTC.

V usage is TRBV6-1 and J usage is TRBJ1-1; weak D call: TRBD1 (5 bases). This CDR3 has 12 residues. V was shortened by 2 bases and J by 6 bases, with 7 bases between the two germline ends. The germline V gene encodes CDR1 MNHNS and CDR2 SASEGT. This CDR3 reads CASSERGAEAFF. The CDR3 nucleotides read TGTGCCAGCAGTGAACGAGGGGCTGAAGCTTTCTTT.

The V and J genes are TRBV5-5 and TRBJ1-6, with unresolved D. Germline loops: CDR1 SGHKS, CDR2 YYEKEE (reference sequence). The CDR3 is made up of 11 amino acids. The ends were cut back, 0 bases at V and 14 bases at J, with 6 bases in the middle. The CDR3 nucleotides read TGTGCCAGCAGCTTGGGGGAATCCCTCCACTTT. It codes for CASSLGESLHF.

J is TRBJ2-3 and V is TRBV9, with 9 positions matching TRBD1. Germline assignment: CDR1 SGDLS and CDR2 YYNGEE. The V gene end was trimmed by 0 bases and the J gene end by 0 bases; junction bases not matched to a gene: 5. This CDR3 has 17 amino acids. The CDR3 nucleotides are TGTGCCAGCAGCGTAGACCGGGACAGGGCCAGCACAGATACGCAGTATTTT. Translating gives CASSVDRDRASTDTQYF.

This chain links TRBV14 with TRBJ2-3, with 8 bases fitting TRBD2. The CDR3 has 15 amino acids. The ends lost 4 bases at V and 3 bases at J; junction bases unmatched: 6. Germline V gives CDR1 SGHDN, CDR2 FVKESK. The CDR3: CASSPRLASTDTQYF. CDR3 bases: TGTGCCAGCAGCCCCCGACTAGCGTCGACAGATACGCAGTATTTT.

The V call is TRBV5-4, the J call TRBJ2-5; no clear D. This CDR3 has 14 amino acids. Trimming cost V 0 bases and J 2 bases, with 8 bases left between them. Germline V lookup: CDR1 SGHNT, CDR2 YYREEE (reference sequence). The CDR3 protein is CASSLESFQETQYF. The CDR3 DNA follows: TGTGCCAGCAGCTTGGAGAGCTTTCAAGAGACCCAGTACTTC.

The chain employs TRBV9 and TRBJ2-1, with D possibly being TRBD1 or TRBD2 (5 bases each). The CDR3 has 14 residues. The germline V gene has CDR1 SGDLS and CDR2 YYNGEE. The ends were cut back, 1 base at V and 9 bases at J, with 14 bases in the middle. The CDR3 DNA reads TGTGCCAGCAGCGTAAAATGGGGGTCCAGTGAGCAGTTCTTC. Its protein is CASSVKWGSSEQFF.

The gene calls are TRBV5-6 and TRBJ1-3; D remains unclear. This CDR3 contains 14 residues. Germline lookup yields CDR1 SGHDT and CDR2 YYEEEE. V lost 0 bases and J 0 bases, leaving 4 bases between the germline ends. CDR3 sequence: CASSLGYSGNTIYF. The CDR3 bases are TGTGCCAGCAGCTTGGGGTACTCTGGAAACACCATATATTTT.

The chain joins TRBV6-5 to TRBJ1-2, with D maybe TRBD1 (5 bases). The germline V gene has CDR1 MNHEY and CDR2 SVGAGI. The CDR3 is 15 amino acids. Trimming shortened V by 5 bases and J by 2 bases, and 15 bases separated the two germline ends. The CDR3 DNA reads as TGTGCCAGCAGTCCAGAGGGGAATCGGAACTATGGCTACACCTTC. Protein product: CASSPEGNRNYGYTF.

The V call is TRBV6-2 or TRBV6-3, the J call TRBJ2-7, with D hard to call. Germline CDR1 MNHEY, CDR2 SVGEGT. The V end was cut by 0 bases, the J end by 2 bases, with 8 bases between. The CDR3 is 14 residues long. This chain's CDR3 is CASSYSGPAYEQYF. The CDR3 region has the DNA TGTGCCAGCAGTTACTCAGGGCCCGCCTACGAGCAGTACTTC.

There are a few counts of this clone. The CDR3 DNA reads TGTGCCAGCACCAGGGGGACAAGAAACACTGAAGCTTTCTTT. Translating it yields CASTRGTRNTEAFF. The V gene is TRBV11-2, the J gene TRBJ1-1; the match to TRBD1 covers 7 bases. Germline trimming cut 7 bases from V and 2 bases from J; bases unmatched to any gene: 7. The CDR3 length is 14 residues. Per germline, CDR1 SGHAT and CDR2 FQNNGV.

This chain connects TRBV12-3 or TRBV12-4 to TRBJ1-2; D remains ambiguous. V was pared by 6 bases and J by 8 bases, with 13 bases between. This CDR3 comprises 12 residues. CDR3 nucleotide sequence: TGTGCCAGCAGCATTTACGGAGGGGGCTACACCTTC. Translation gives CASSIYGGGYTF.